A single T cell receptor beta chain is shown here with its context. Antigen specificity is unknown. This CDR3 contains 16 residues. With 4 bases clipped from V and 0 bases from J, the junction kept 8 bases outside the gene matches. Germline V gene data show CDR1 as LGHNA and CDR2 as YNFKEQ. This entry is derived from a study of cytomegalovirus exposure and HLA in healthy donors. Whole-study findings and limits: In a later analysis, TCR beta V- and J-gene trimming was associated with a missense DCLRE1C variant.

The PCR used 60 Vbeta and 13 Jbeta primers. Sequencing was performed with immunoSEQ multiplex PCR; in TCRdb, only in-frame clones are kept and a portion is missing. The sample lists approximately 200,000 clones, about 84% occurring once. The sample consisted of PBMCs. The chain is built from TRBV4-2 and TRBJ2-7; 8 positions agree with TRBD1. This clonotype originated in a human donor in good health. The CDR3 DNA reads as TGTGCCAGCAGCCTGAGCCCCGGGACAGGCTCCTACGAGCAGTACTTC. It specifies CASSLSPGTGSYEQYF.